The 29 T cell receptor beta chains reported below all come from one sample, sequenced in a study of blood T cell repertoires in COVID-19. Data came from immunoSEQ multiplex PCR; TCRdb stores just in-frame clones and leaves some out. This sample has around 100,000 clones, with 70% to 90% found just once. Sequences were obtained from peripheral blood. These receptor sequences come from a middle-aged man in a cohort sampled during active COVID-19.

The rearrangement links TRBV5-6 to TRBJ2-3, with 14 bases identical to TRBD2. Trimming at V came to 4 bases and at J to 1 base, leaving 8 bases not matched to a gene. CDR3 length equals 18 residues. CDR1 SGHDT and CDR2 YYEEEE come from the germline V gene. CDR3 nucleotides: TGTGCCAGCAGCCCGACTAGCGGGGGGGCCTTGGGCACAGATACGCAGTATTTT. It specifies CASSPTSGGALGTDTQYF.

V gene TRBV19 combines with J gene TRBJ1-5; 10 positions match TRBD1. V lost 6 bases and J lost 6; bases outside the gene matches: 23. This CDR3 comprises 20 residues. Per germline, CDR1 LNHDA and CDR2 SQIVND (reference sequence). CDR3 in DNA: TGTGCCAGTAGCCAACAAATTCGAGTCGGGCGGACAGGGGGAGGTCAGCCCCAGCATTTT. Encoded protein: CASSQQIRVGRTGGGQPQHF.

This clone appeared a few times. The rearrangement links TRBV29-1 to TRBJ1-2; D not certain. V dropped 4 bases and J dropped 0 bases, with 9 bases sitting between them. The germline CDR1 and CDR2 sequences are SQVTM and ANQGSEA. This CDR3 comprises 13 residues. Here the CDR3 DNA reads TGCAGCGTTGCAGGCAGAACTAACTATGGCTACACCTTC. This codes for CSVAGRTNYGYTF.

The chain joins TRBV6-5 to TRBJ2-7, with TRBD1 as a possible D gene (6 bases). Germline lookup yields CDR1 MNHEY and CDR2 SVGAGI. V gave up 5 bases and J gave up 3 bases, with 11 bases separating them. This CDR3 comprises 13 residues. This CDR3 is CASSIRQVYEQYV. The CDR3 DNA reads TGTGCCAGCAGTATCCGACAGGTCTACGAGCAGTACGTC.

The chain joins TRBV29-1 to TRBJ1-1; D gene unclear. This CDR3 is 11 amino acids long. The germline V gene has CDR1 SQVTM and CDR2 ANQGSEA. Trimming pared 7 bases from V and 3 bases from J, leaving 9 bases between. The CDR3 nucleotides are TGCAGCGCCAAGTCGGACACTGAAGCTTTCTTT. Translating it yields CSAKSDTEAFF.

V is TRBV7-2 and J is TRBJ2-5, with no clear D. In germline, CDR1 is SGHTA, CDR2 FQGNSA. The CDR3 extends over 12 amino acids. Trimming shortened V by 2 bases and J by 5 bases, and 6 bases separated the two germline ends. CDR3 residues: CASSLQLETQYF. CDR3 DNA: TGTGCCAGCAGCTTACAACTTGAGACCCAGTACTTC.

The sample holds one count of this clone. The V and J genes are TRBV10-1 and TRBJ1-2; the D gene is possibly TRBD1 (5 bases). Germline CDR1 is WNHNN and CDR2 is SYGVQD (reference sequence). The V gene lost 8 bases and the J gene lost 4 bases, with 17 bases spanning the gap. The CDR3 consists of 14 residues. CDR3 region: CASAGWLLAYGYTF. CDR3 nucleotides: TGCGCCAGCGCAGGGTGGCTTCTCGCCTATGGCTACACCTTC.

This chain connects TRBV11-3 to TRBJ2-3, with 16 nucleotides matching TRBD2. The CDR3 has 17 amino acids. V gave up 3 bases and J gave up 6 bases; unmatched junction bases: 6. Germline values: CDR1 SGHNT, CDR2 YENEEA. For the CDR3, the DNA is TGTGCCAGCAGCTTTGGGACTAGCGGGGGGGCCATGGATACGCAGTATTTT. Translating it yields CASSFGTSGGAMDTQYF.

The J gene is TRBJ2-1, the V gene TRBV6-6; 7 nucleotides agree with TRBD1. V shed 2 bases and J 3 bases; nucleotides not matched to a gene: 4. CDR1 MNHNY and CDR2 SVGAGI come from the germline V gene (reference sequence). This CDR3 has 15 amino acids. CDR3 nucleotides: TGTGCCAGCAGTTACGAGGGGGCTCTCTACAATGAGCAGTTCTTC. Translated: CASSYEGALYNEQFF.

The chain is built from TRBV12-5 and TRBJ2-2, with 9 bases that match TRBD2. Per germline, CDR1 LGHNT and CDR2 FRNRAP. V shed 0 bases, J shed 4 bases, and the junction held 15 bases outside the gene matches. CDR3 size: 20 residues. The CDR3 bases are TGTGCTAGTGGTTTGGTACAGGGACTAGCACAACTCGTCGTCACCGGGGAGCTGTTTTTT. Translation gives CASGLVQGLAQLVVTGELFF.

The V call is TRBV12-3 or TRBV12-4, the J call TRBJ2-7; 8 positions match TRBD1. Losses at the gene ends were 7 bases for V and 3 bases for J; bases not matched to a gene: 5. The CDR3 runs to 13 residues. The CDR3 bases are TGTGCCAGCACCGGACAGGGAGACTACGAGCAGTACTTC. Its protein product is CASTGQGDYEQYF.

The chain employs TRBV5-6 and TRBJ2-3, with a weak D call TRBD1 (5 bases). Per germline, CDR1 SGHDT and CDR2 YYEEEE. CDR3 length: 15 residues. V was pared by 0 bases and J by 6 bases, with 14 bases between. This CDR3 reads CASSLGPSGSDTQYF. The CDR3 nucleotides read TGTGCCAGCAGCTTGGGGCCCTCAGGGTCCGATACGCAGTATTTT.

The chain is built from TRBV9 and TRBJ2-2; D might be TRBD2 (6 bases). Germline V gene lookup returns CDR1 SGDLS and CDR2 YYNGEE. The CDR3 has 16 residues. V was cut by 0 bases and J by 2 bases, with 11 bases left in between. CDR3 bases: TGTGCCAGCAGCGTAGGCGCTAGCGCAAACACCGGGGAGCTGTTTTTT. Protein: CASSVGASANTGELFF.

The chain couples TRBV28 to TRBJ2-5, with a possible D match to TRBD1 (5 bases). The CDR3 is 14 residues long. The germline gives CDR1 MDHEN, CDR2 SYDVKM. V lost 2 bases and J 5 bases, leaving 12 bases between the germline ends. CDR3 in DNA: TGTGCCAGCAGTTTAGGCGCCCCAGGGGAGACCCAGTACTTC. This gives the protein CASSLGAPGETQYF.

The chain joins TRBV5-4 to TRBJ1-5; the match to TRBD1 covers 10 bases. The CDR3 loop spans 16 amino acids. The germline V gene encodes CDR1 SGHNT and CDR2 YYREEE (reference sequence). Losses at the gene ends were 4 bases for V and 4 bases for J; bases not matched to a gene: 8. The CDR3 loop is CASSRRDRGPNQPQHF. DNA of the CDR3: TGTGCCAGCAGCCGCCGGGACAGGGGACCGAATCAGCCCCAGCATTTT.

The chain couples TRBV7-8 to TRBJ2-7; 9 positions match TRBD2. Germline V gene data show CDR1 as SGHVS and CDR2 as FQNEAQ. This CDR3 region has 18 residues. J gave up 0 bases and V 3 bases, and 12 bases lay outside the gene matches. In DNA, the CDR3 is TGTGCCAGCAGCTTTATGGCCGCGGGAGGGGCGATCTCCTACGAGCAGTACTTC. Translation gives CASSFMAAGGAISYEQYF. Full variable domain (missing parts from reference TRBV7-8 and TRBJ2-7): GAGVSQSPRYKVAKRGQDVALRCDPISGHVSLFWYQQALGQGPEFLTYFQNEAQLDKSGLPSDRFFAERPEGSVSTLKIQRTQQEDSAVYLCASSFMAAGGAISYEQYFGPGTRLTVT.

The gene calls are TRBV13 and TRBJ2-2; weak D call: TRBD2 (5 bases). V lost 4 bases to trimming and J lost 4 bases, with 13 bases between them. This CDR3 has 15 residues. CDR1 PRHDT and CDR2 FYEKMQ come from the germline V gene (reference sequence). The CDR3 protein is CASSSPLTITGELFF. Here the CDR3 DNA reads TGTGCCAGCAGCTCTCCGTTGACTATCACCGGGGAGCTGTTTTTT. Full variable domain (outside the CDR3, taken from reference TRBV13 and TRBJ2-2): AAGVIQSPRHLIKEKRETATLKCYPIPRHDTVYWYQQGPGQDPQFLISFYEKMQSDKGSIPDRFSAQQFSDYHSELNMSSLELGDSALYFCASSSPLTITGELFFGEGSRLTVL.

This sequence joins TRBV27 and TRBJ1-5, with 9 bases matching TRBD1. CDR1 and CDR2 from the germline V gene are MNHEY and SMNVEV (reference sequence). J was trimmed by 6 bases and V by 6 bases; bases with no gene match: 9. The CDR3 extends over 15 amino acids. For the CDR3, the DNA is TGTGCCAGCAGAATACAGGGGGCGTCGCGTCAGCCCCAGCATTTT. Translation gives CASRIQGASRQPQHF.

The chain links TRBV5-6 to TRBJ2-7, with no clear D. Trimming shortened V by 2 bases and J by 0 bases, and 12 bases separated the two germline ends. CDR3 size: 15 residues. Germline CDR1 is SGHDT and CDR2 is YYEEEE. The CDR3 region is CASSLGQASSYEQYV. In DNA form, the CDR3 reads TGTGCCAGCAGCTTAGGCCAGGCGAGCTCCTACGAGCAGTACGTC.

V is TRBV15 and J is TRBJ1-2, with 12 bases that match TRBD1. CDR1 and CDR2 (germline): LNHNV, YYDKDF (reference sequence). This CDR3 is 15 amino acids long. V shed 5 bases, J shed 2 bases, and the junction held 3 bases outside the gene matches. The CDR3: CATSRGQGANYGYTF. Here the CDR3 DNA reads TGTGCCACCAGCCGGGGACAGGGGGCCAACTATGGCTACACCTTC.

This clone was detected only a few times. The rearrangement uses TRBV6-5 and TRBJ2-1; TRBD2 matches at 7 bases. V was pared by 2 bases and J by 5 bases, with 6 bases of the junction left unmatched. Germline CDR1 reads MNHEY; CDR2 reads SVGAGI. This CDR3 region has 15 residues. DNA of the CDR3: TGTGCCAGCAGTTACGATACTAGCGCCAACAATGAGCAGTTCTTC. Its protein is CASSYDTSANNEQFF.

The genes are TRBV18 and TRBJ1-3; D gene ambiguous. The CDR3 contains 14 residues. V was cut by 3 bases and J by 2 bases, with 8 bases left in between. CDR1 KGHSH and CDR2 LQKENI come from the germline V gene. The CDR3 protein is CASSPRGPGNTIYF. CDR3 DNA: TGTGCCAGCTCACCGCGTGGTCCTGGAAACACCATATATTTT.

The rearrangement links TRBV5-1 to TRBJ1-6; D not resolved. V lost 9 bases and J 7 bases, leaving 17 bases between the germline ends. The CDR3 contains 14 residues. Germline V gives CDR1 SGHRS, CDR2 YFSETQ. DNA of the CDR3: TGCGCCACCACCACGGGTCCAGAGAATTCACCCCTCCACTTT. This encodes CATTTGPENSPLHF.

V and J are TRBV6-5 and TRBJ2-2, with no clear D. The CDR3 extends over 15 amino acids. V lost 8 bases and J 4 bases, leaving 17 bases between the germline ends. Germline CDR1 reads MNHEY; CDR2 reads SVGAGI. CDR3 nucleotides: TGTGCCAGCCGTCCTCAACAGATGATCACCGGGGAGCTGTTTTTT. It yields the protein CASRPQQMITGELFF.

This clone was seen a handful of times. The CDR3 loop reads CASRSDRRPNSPLHF. DNA for the CDR3: TGTGCCAGCAGATCGGACAGGCGGCCTAATTCACCCCTCCACTTT. The V gene is TRBV6-5, the J gene TRBJ1-6; 7 positions match TRBD1. This CDR3 comprises 15 residues. The trim removed 6 bases at V and 6 bases at J, leaving 8 bases unmatched. CDR1 MNHEY and CDR2 SVGAGI come from the germline V gene.

The CDR3, as DNA: TGTGCCAGCAGCCAAGGACCAACAAGGGGACTGTTTTTT. Translating it yields CASSQGPTRGLFF. The V and J genes are TRBV14 and TRBJ1-4; D might be TRBD1 (5 bases). Germline CDR1 and CDR2: SGHDN and FVKESK. The length of the CDR3 is 13 residues. Deletions cut 1 base from V and 13 bases from J, with 13 bases between.

The chain carries TRBV7-9 and TRBJ2-7; 10 positions agree with TRBD2. CDR1 and CDR2 (germline): SEHNR, FQNEAQ (reference sequence). Trimming at V came to 5 bases and at J to 1 base, leaving 8 bases not matched to a gene. There are 16 residues in the CDR3. This CDR3 is CASSRITSGASYEQYF. The CDR3 DNA follows: TGTGCCAGCAGCCGAATTACTAGCGGGGCGTCCTACGAGCAGTACTTC.

The chain combines TRBV3-1 (or the pseudogene TRBV3-2) with TRBJ1-6; D call uncertain. This CDR3 is 11 amino acids long. Per the germline V gene, CDR1 is LGHDT and CDR2 is YNNKEL (reference sequence). Deletions cut 1 base from V and 17 bases from J, with 9 bases between. CDR3 coding DNA: TGTGCCAGCAGCCAAGGCCGGGAGGTCCACTTT. It is translated as CASSQGREVHF.

The chain is built from TRBV9 and TRBJ2-3, with TRBD2 identical over 10 bases. The V gene's germline CDR1 is SGDLS and CDR2 YYNGEE. The V gene end was trimmed by 0 bases and the J gene end by 5 bases; junction bases not matched to a gene: 15. CDR3 length: 19 amino acids. The CDR3, as DNA: TGTGCCAGCAGCGTAGAATGGACCAGCGGGGGGGCCTCGAGAGATACGCAGTATTTT. It codes for CASSVEWTSGGASRDTQYF.